A single TCR beta chain is shown here with its context. Its antigen target is currently unknown. Base qualities were left out, and no much larger clone turns up one base away. The library was built by means of the immunoSEQ multiplex PCR assay. What TCRdb holds here is the immuneACCESS table cut down to in-frame rearrangements. Part of the clones is not present; checked against another copy, under half of the missing clones reflect an unresolved V gene, and the others are unexplained. In all, the sample holds 75,000 to 95,000 clones, and more than 85% of those were seen once. Approximately 0.97% of the sample is held by the ten biggest clonotypes. The sample belongs to a study of T cell changes during pregnancy in multiple sclerosis (dated by TCRdb to about 2019). Turning to the overall study: The study looked at changes in the T cell repertoire across pregnancy in women with multiple sclerosis.

The germline V gene supplies CDR1 KGHSH and CDR2 LQKENI. Trimmed from V: 7 bases; trimmed from J: 5 bases; junction bases lacking a gene match: 2. From its cysteine to its phenylalanine, the CDR3 spans 15 amino acids. CDR3 DNA only is kept here, 45 bases in frame from base 1. The V gene is TRBV18 and the J gene is TRBJ2-1, with 16 bases in between that match TRBD2. This TCR was recovered from a female donor with multiple sclerosis, enrolled in a pregnancy study. The source was peripheral blood, collected before pregnancy. The DNA sequence reads TGTGCCAGCTTTGGGACTAGCGGGAGGGACAATGAGCAGTTCTTC. The resulting protein is CASFGTSGRDNEQFF.